These 17 T cell receptor beta chains came from one sample sequenced in a study of post-analysis software for immune sequencing data. Unique molecular identifiers were built into the TCR beta cDNA libraries. TCRdb itself ran the PCR reads through MiXCR, one entry per CDR3 protein. The data show about 160,000 distinct CDR3 sequences, around 36% seen once. The specimen comprised blood, sampled after autologous hematopoietic stem cell transplantation. Every receptor here comes from a girl between 5 and 17 years old with multiple sclerosis.

The rearrangement uses TRBV6-2 or TRBV6-3 and TRBJ1-2; 8 nucleotides agree with TRBD1. The CDR3 is made up of 15 amino acids. The germline CDR1 and CDR2 sequences are MNHEY and SVGEGT. The ends lost 2 bases at V and 0 bases at J; junction bases unmatched: 2. The CDR3 region is CASSYLTGANYGYTF. For the CDR3, the DNA is TGTGCCAGCAGTTACCTGACAGGGGCTAACTATGGCTACACCTTC.

This clonotype has more than one count but fewer than ten. This sequence joins TRBV5-1 and TRBJ2-1; 7 nucleotides agree with TRBD2. CDR1 and CDR2 (germline): SGHRS, YFSETQ. The CDR3 length is 16 residues. Trimming took 2 bases from V and 7 from J; bases not matched to a gene: 12. The CDR3 spells CASSFTGVAGPNEQFF. CDR3 DNA sequence: TGCGCCAGCAGCTTCACGGGAGTAGCGGGTCCAAATGAGCAGTTCTTC.

The chain has TRBV11-1 and TRBJ1-1; D may be TRBD1 (5 bases). This CDR3 contains 16 residues. The germline gives CDR1 SGHAT, CDR2 FQDESV (reference sequence). Trimming pared 6 bases from V and 1 base from J, leaving 18 bases between. CDR3 DNA: TGTGCCAGCAGGTGGGGCCTCCCCTGGGGGAACACTGAAGCTTTCTTT. Translated: CASRWGLPWGNTEAFF.

The chain has TRBV29-1 and TRBJ2-2, with 12 nucleotides matching TRBD2. Looked up from germline, CDR1 is SQVTM and CDR2 is ANQGSEA. J lost 3 bases, V lost 7 bases, and 12 bases had no gene match. CDR3 length: 17 amino acids. The CDR3 sequence: CSARLAGELPHTGELFF. The CDR3 DNA follows: TGCAGCGCCCGACTAGCGGGAGAGCTACCCCACACCGGGGAGCTGTTTTTT.

The genes are TRBV20-1 and TRBJ2-7; D is possibly TRBD1 (5 bases). This CDR3 has 12 amino acids. The germline V and J ends were trimmed by 6 bases and 1 base, with 10 bases remaining between them. Per germline, CDR1 DFQATT and CDR2 SNEGSKA (reference sequence). This chain's CDR3 is CSAPDTSYEQYF. The CDR3 coding sequence is TGCAGTGCCCCGGACACATCCTACGAGCAGTACTTC.

The rearrangement joins TRBV7-2 to TRBJ1-5; TRBD1 might be the D (5 bases). Germline values: CDR1 SGHTA, CDR2 FQGNSA. This CDR3 region has 13 residues. V was clipped by 8 bases and J by 6 bases, with 14 bases between them. The CDR3 spells CASVTGPGQPQHF. CDR3 DNA sequence: TGTGCCAGCGTTACAGGTCCTGGTCAGCCCCAGCATTTT.

This clonotype was detected many times. The genes are TRBV2 and TRBJ2-5, with 7 positions matching TRBD1. The V gene end was trimmed by 2 bases and the J gene end by 6 bases; junction bases not matched to a gene: 9. CDR3 length: 15 amino acids. Germline V gives CDR1 SNHLY, CDR2 FYNNEI. DNA of the CDR3: TGTGCCAGCAGTGAAAAAAGGACAGGAAGGAAGACCCAGTACTTC. It specifies CASSEKRTGRKTQYF.

This clonotype was seen just once. The chain joins TRBV4-3 to TRBJ2-1; 12 nucleotides align to TRBD2. The J call is in doubt because the DNA end fits TRBJ2-7 better. The CDR3 contains 15 residues. Germline assignment: CDR1 LGHNA and CDR2 YSLEER. The CDR3 region is CASSSTSGRINEQYF. The CDR3, as DNA: TGCGCCAGCAGCTCAACTAGCGGGAGGATCAATGAGCAGTACTTC.

This chain joins TRBV7-8 and TRBJ1-5, with 8 nucleotides matching TRBD1. This CDR3 region has 16 residues. Trimming took 1 base from V and 3 from J; bases not matched to a gene: 5. Germline assignment: CDR1 SGHVS and CDR2 FQNEAQ. The CDR3 nucleotides read TGTGCCAGCAGCTTAGAGGGACAGGTTTACAATCAGCCCCAGCATTTT. It yields the protein CASSLEGQVYNQPQHF.

This chain links TRBV21-1 with TRBJ1-4. TRBV21-1 constitutes a pseudogene. The CDR3 has 19 amino acids. CDR3: CASSTEVFILRPTNEKLFF. The CDR3 region has the DNA TGTGCCAGCAGCACCGAAGTCTTCATACTGAGACCTACTAATGAAAAACTGTTTTTT.

The rearrangement joins TRBV7-9 to TRBJ2-7; TRBD1 matches at 10 bases. V shed 4 bases and J 2 bases; nucleotides not matched to a gene: 5. CDR1 is SEHNR and CDR2 is FQNEAQ in the germline V gene (reference sequence). The CDR3 spans 15 residues. The DNA for the CDR3 is TGTGCCAGCAGCTCGACAGGGGGCTTCCCCTACGAGCAGTACTTC. This encodes CASSSTGGFPYEQYF.

The chain joins TRBV28 to TRBJ1-2; D not resolved. The V gene's germline CDR1 is MDHEN and CDR2 SYDVKM. This CDR3 has 15 residues. The ends were cut back, 4 bases at V and 8 bases at J, with 20 bases in the middle. In nucleotides, the CDR3 is TGTGCCAGCAGTTGGACGGACGTATCCGAGGGAGGCTACACCTTC. Translated, it gives CASSWTDVSEGGYTF.

This clonotype was seen a few times. The chain combines TRBV20-1 with TRBJ2-7; TRBD2 aligns across 9 bases. The CDR3 totals 15 residues. Germline CDR1 is DFQATT and CDR2 is SNEGSKA (reference sequence). V gave up 0 bases and J gave up 3 bases; unmatched junction bases: 6. CDR3: CSAREVAGAIYEQYF. The CDR3 DNA follows: TGCAGTGCTAGAGAGGTAGCGGGAGCTATCTACGAGCAGTACTTC.

The chain employs TRBV6-2 or TRBV6-3 and TRBJ1-1; a weak D match, TRBD1 (5 bases). This CDR3 region has 13 residues. V lost 2 bases, J lost 7 bases, and 11 bases lay in between. Per germline, CDR1 MNHEY and CDR2 SVGEGT. Written as DNA, the CDR3 is TGTGCCAGCAGTTACAACCAGGGCGATGAAGCTTTCTTT. It translates to CASSYNQGDEAFF.

The V and J genes are TRBV4-3 and TRBJ2-4, with 12 nucleotides matching TRBD2. CDR3 length equals 18 residues. Germline CDR1 is LGHNA and CDR2 is YSLEER. After removal of 0 bases from V and 1 base from J, the junction contained 4 bases not matched to a gene. CDR3 sequence reads: CASSQEASGRAAKNIQYF. In nucleotides, the CDR3 is TGCGCCAGCAGCCAAGAAGCTAGCGGGAGGGCGGCCAAAAACATTCAGTACTTC.

This clonotype was counted a few times. The chain employs TRBV11-2 and TRBJ2-3, with a possible D match to TRBD2 (5 bases). V lost 2 bases to trimming and J lost 4 bases, with 7 bases between them. CDR3 length equals 13 residues. Germline V gene lookup returns CDR1 SGHAT and CDR2 FQNNGV. For the CDR3, the DNA is TGTGCCAGCAGCTTAAGCGGCCCAGATACGCAGTATTTT. The encoded protein is CASSLSGPDTQYF.

The CDR3 loop reads CATSDPQGTDRKTQYF. CDR3 sequence (DNA): TGTGCCACCAGTGACCCACAGGGGACGGACCGGAAGACCCAGTACTTC. The chain links TRBV24-1 to TRBJ2-5; 7 nucleotides match TRBD1. The V segment lost 4 bases and the J segment 6 bases; nucleotides outside the gene matches: 13. This CDR3 is built from 16 residues. Germline CDR1 reads KGHDR; CDR2 reads SFDVKD.